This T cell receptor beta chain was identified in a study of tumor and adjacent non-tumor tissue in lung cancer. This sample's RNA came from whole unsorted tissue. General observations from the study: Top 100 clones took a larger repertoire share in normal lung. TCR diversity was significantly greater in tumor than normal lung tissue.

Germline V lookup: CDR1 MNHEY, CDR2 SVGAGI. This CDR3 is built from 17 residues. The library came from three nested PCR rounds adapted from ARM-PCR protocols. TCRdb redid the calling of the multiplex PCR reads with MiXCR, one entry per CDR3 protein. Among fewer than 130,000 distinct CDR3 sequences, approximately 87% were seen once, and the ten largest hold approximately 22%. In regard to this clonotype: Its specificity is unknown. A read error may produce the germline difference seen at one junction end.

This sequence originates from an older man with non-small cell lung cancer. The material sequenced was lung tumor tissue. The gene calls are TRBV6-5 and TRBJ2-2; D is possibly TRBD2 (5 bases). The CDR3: CASSYSLAGGNTWELFF. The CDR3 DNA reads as TGTGCCAGCAGTTACTCGTTAGCAGGAGGTAACACCTGGGAGCTGTTTTTT.